The 8 T cell receptor beta chains given below trace back to one sample, sequenced in a study of cytomegalovirus exposure and HLA in healthy donors. Amplification used 60 Vbeta primers and 13 Jbeta primers. Sequenced by immunoSEQ multiplex PCR; TCRdb stores in-frame clones only, minus some. The table lists 65,000 to 95,000 clones, around 80% of them singletons. Sequenced sample: PBMCs. All receptors come from a male donor in good health and CMV-seropositive.

The rearrangement uses TRBV9 and TRBJ2-7, with D unresolved. V lost 0 bases and J 6 bases, leaving 13 bases between the germline ends. The length of the CDR3 is 14 residues. Germline V lookup: CDR1 SGDLS, CDR2 YYNGEE. CDR3 in amino acids: CASSVAPFLPEQYF. CDR3 nucleotide sequence: TGTGCCAGCAGCGTAGCCCCCTTCCTTCCCGAGCAGTACTTC.

This chain links TRBV5-4 with TRBJ2-7, with 9 bases aligning to TRBD1. Trimming took 3 bases from V and 4 from J; bases not matched to a gene: 8. Looked up from germline, CDR1 is SGHNT and CDR2 is YYREEE (reference sequence). This CDR3 is built from 15 residues. CDR3 in DNA: TGTGCCAGCAGCTCTCCGGGACAGGGTTTTTACGAGCAGTACTTC. This gives the protein CASSSPGQGFYEQYF.

The chain couples TRBV5-6 to TRBJ2-7; 9 bases are a match to TRBD2. Germline trimming cut 4 bases from V and 1 base from J; bases unmatched to any gene: 6. The germline V gene encodes CDR1 SGHDT and CDR2 YYEEEE. There are 15 residues in the CDR3. In nucleotides, the CDR3 is TGTGCCAGCAGCAATAGCGGGGGCCCTTCCTACGAGCAGTACTTC. Encoded protein: CASSNSGGPSYEQYF.

J is TRBJ1-5 and V is TRBV21-1; the table's D call, TRBD1, has no DNA check behind it. TRBV21-1 is recorded as a pseudogene. The length of the CDR3 is 16 residues. The CDR3 bases are TGTGCCAGCAGCAAATTACCGGACAGGGTACAACAGCCCCAGCATTTT. Translation gives CASSKLPDRVQQPQHF.

The rearrangement links TRBV25-1 to TRBJ2-5; 8 positions agree with TRBD1. The CDR3 consists of 15 residues. After removal of 5 bases from V and 2 bases from J, the junction contained 7 bases not matched to a gene. Germline V gene lookup returns CDR1 MGHDK and CDR2 SYGVNS. The CDR3 protein is CASSRRTGTQETQYF. The CDR3 DNA sequence: TGTGCCAGCAGTAGACGGACAGGGACTCAAGAGACCCAGTACTTC.

The rearrangement joins TRBV28 to TRBJ2-7; TRBD2 matches 10 bases. Germline lookup yields CDR1 MDHEN and CDR2 SYDVKM. V shed 4 bases and J 4 bases; nucleotides not matched to a gene: 7. This CDR3 spans 15 amino acids. The CDR3 spells CASSSSGSTLYEQYF. The CDR3 nucleotides read TGTGCCAGCAGTTCTAGCGGGAGTACCCTTTACGAGCAGTACTTC.

The chain couples TRBV5-6 to TRBJ1-2, with D perhaps matching TRBD1 (6 bases). This CDR3 has 16 residues. V was shortened by 4 bases and J by 2 bases, with 18 bases between the two germline ends. The V gene's germline CDR1 is SGHDT and CDR2 YYEEEE. For the CDR3, the DNA is TGTGCCAGCAGCATAGGTTTTGGGACACAGAACTATGGCTACACCTTC. As protein: CASSIGFGTQNYGYTF.

The chain joins TRBV5-1 to TRBJ2-5; 10 bases are a match to TRBD2. The ends lost 5 bases at V and 4 bases at J; junction bases unmatched: 8. Germline CDR1 reads SGHRS; CDR2 reads YFSETQ. This CDR3 contains 15 residues. The CDR3 sequence: CASRVLAGVPETQYF. CDR3 nucleotides: TGCGCCAGCAGGGTGCTAGCGGGAGTACCAGAGACCCAGTACTTC.